This is a list of T cell receptor beta chains from one sample in a study of vaccination effects on CD4 cells after COVID-19. Which antigens these TCRs recognize remains unknown. The table came from immunoSEQ multiplex PCR; TCRdb's copy has only in-frame clones and leaves some out. In the table there are 25,000 to 35,000 clones, about 73% of which are singletons. Source: CD4+ T cells from PBMCs cultured without peptide, taken before COVID-19 vaccination. The receptors shown here come from a human donor who received a COVID-19 vaccine. Each CDR3 is given with its conserved first and last residue.

CDR3: CASSPSWQLYEQYF
V: TRBV4-1

CDR3: CASSYGLPIVAFF
V: TRBV6-5

CDR3: CASSLGSSTDTQYF
V: TRBV5-1

CDR3: CASSVSGGSSYEQYF
V: TRBV7-2

CDR3: CASSLEDRVSGELFF
V: TRBV7-6

CDR3: CASSSPSGRAVNEQFF
V: TRBV27

CDR3: CASSQGGRAGDTQYF
V: TRBV3-1/TRBV3-2

CDR3: CASSKTGSTIGFQPQHF
V: TRBV27

CDR3: CASSNYDDRDYEQYF
V: TRBV6-5

CDR3: CASSEGWGDQPQHF
V: TRBV6-1

CDR3: CASSPGTGPYEQYF
V: TRBV18

CDR3: CASSLGLARGETQYF
V: TRBV7-2

CDR3: CASSSRSGGETQYF
V: TRBV7-2

CDR3: CASSLSDRTANYGYTF
V: TRBV27

CDR3: CSVEERAASYNEQFF
V: TRBV29-1

CDR3: CASRPRESRSGYTF
V: TRBV5-4

CDR3: CASSDDQRYNQPQHF
V: TRBV2

CDR3: CASSTTGNTEAFF
V: TRBV5-1

CDR3: CASSLDRGDTQYF
V: TRBV7-9

CDR3: CASSLEALLAGGETDTQYF
V: TRBV27

CDR3: CASSYSPGSVSYEQYF
V: TRBV6-5

CDR3: CASSPTHSGRNSYEQYF
V: TRBV5-1

CDR3: CASSLALGGKAFF
V: TRBV5-1